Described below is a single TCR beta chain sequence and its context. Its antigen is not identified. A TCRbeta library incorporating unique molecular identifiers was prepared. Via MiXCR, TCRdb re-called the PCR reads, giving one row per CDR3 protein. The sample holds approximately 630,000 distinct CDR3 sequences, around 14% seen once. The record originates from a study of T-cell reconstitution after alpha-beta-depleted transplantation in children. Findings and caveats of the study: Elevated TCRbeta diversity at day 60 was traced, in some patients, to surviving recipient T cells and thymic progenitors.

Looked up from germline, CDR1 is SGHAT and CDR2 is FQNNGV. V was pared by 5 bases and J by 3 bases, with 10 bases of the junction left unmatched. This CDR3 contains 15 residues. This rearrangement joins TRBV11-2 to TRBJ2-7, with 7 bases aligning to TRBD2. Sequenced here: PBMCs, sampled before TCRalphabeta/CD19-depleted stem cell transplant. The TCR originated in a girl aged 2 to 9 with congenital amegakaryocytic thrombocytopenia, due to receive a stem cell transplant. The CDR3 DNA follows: TGTGCCAGCAGCCATGGGGGACTACGGCACTACGAGCAGTACTTC. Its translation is CASSHGGLRHYEQYF.